The TCR beta chain described here comes from a study of OX40 agonist ivuxolimab in advanced cancers. Study details: About 42% of patients had received prior checkpoint inhibitor therapy. Three dose-escalation patients had partial responses: one with hepatocellular carcinoma and two with cutaneous melanoma.

Germline loops: CDR1 MDHEN, CDR2 SYDVKM. The V gene end was trimmed by 5 bases and the J gene end by 8 bases; junction bases not matched to a gene: 5. This CDR3 comprises 12 residues. Points from the study as a whole: Circulating CD4+ and CD8+ T cells showed clonal expansion by week 6 at 0.1 to 3.0 mg/kg.

Method: immunoSEQ multiplex PCR; TCRdb's copy keeps in-frame clones and lacks some. The table lists over 40,000 clones, about 85% of them singletons. Drawing of blood for sampling happened at baseline, at cycle 4 day 1, and at cycle 7 day 1. Concerning this clone: Its antigen is currently unknown.

Sequencing was performed on CD4+ or CD8+ T cells sorted from blood, taken in a trial of the OX40 agonist ivuxolimab. The chain is built from TRBV28 and TRBJ1-1; 7 nucleotides match TRBD1. This receptor was identified in an adult with an advanced solid tumor such as melanoma, head and neck, liver or kidney cancer. CDR3 in DNA: TGTGCCAGCAGTCCCCCACAGGGGGAAGCTTTCTTT. It translates to CASSPPQGEAFF. The entire variable domain, with the rest obtained from reference TRBV28 and TRBJ1-1, is as follows: DVKVTQSSRYLVKRTGEKVFLECVQDMDHENMFWYRQDPGLGLRLIYFSYDVKMKEKGDIPEGYSVSREKKERFSLILESASTNQTSMYLCASSPPQGEAFFGQGTRLTVV.